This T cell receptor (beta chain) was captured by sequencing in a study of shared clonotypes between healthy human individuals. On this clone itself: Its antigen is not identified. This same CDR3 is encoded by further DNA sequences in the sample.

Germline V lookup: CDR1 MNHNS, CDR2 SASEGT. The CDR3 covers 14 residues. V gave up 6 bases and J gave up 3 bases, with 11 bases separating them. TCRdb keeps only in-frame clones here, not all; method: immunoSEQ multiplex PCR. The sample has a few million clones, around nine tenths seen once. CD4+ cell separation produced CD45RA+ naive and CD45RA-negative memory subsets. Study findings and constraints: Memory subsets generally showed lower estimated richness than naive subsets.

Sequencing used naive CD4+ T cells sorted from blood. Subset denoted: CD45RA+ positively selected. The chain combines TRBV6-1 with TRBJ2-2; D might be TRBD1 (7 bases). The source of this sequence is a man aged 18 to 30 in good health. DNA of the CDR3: TGTGCCAGCAGCGCGGGACAGTACACCGGGGAGCTGTTTTTT. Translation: CASSAGQYTGELFF.